A selection of T cell receptor beta chains follows, all from one sample in a study of T cell changes during pregnancy in multiple sclerosis. The table came from immunoSEQ multiplex PCR; TCRdb's copy has only in-frame clones and leaves some out. The profile shows about 48,000 clones, 88% of them singletons. The sample consisted of CD4+ T cells from peripheral blood mononuclear cells, taken in the second trimester of pregnancy. The receptor source for this set is a female donor with multiple sclerosis, enrolled in a pregnancy study. Each CDR3 is given without its conserved first and last residue.

j_gene	v_gene	CDR3aa
TRBJ2-3	TRBV14	ASSQGSDARHTQY
TRBJ2-7	TRBV5-4	ASSLRTGASYEQY
TRBJ2-2	TRBV11-2	ASSLRSYTGELF
TRBJ2-3	TRBV18	ASSRAASSTDTQY
TRBJ1-4	TRBV18	ASSRRTVSTNEKLF
TRBJ1-2	TRBV7-9	ASSLGDGGYGYT
TRBJ2-6	TRBV4-1	ASSQVLRGRKSGANVLT
TRBJ2-5	TRBV9	ASSLTTSGQETQY
TRBJ2-1	TRBV6-4	ASSELAGELDEQF
TRBJ2-1	TRBV9	ASSVDPGTYNEQF
TRBJ1-1	TRBV27	ASSLYGRGTYTEAF
TRBJ1-4	TRBV7-9	ASTKGGSTTNEKLF
TRBJ1-2	TRBV13	ASSNRGINYGYT
TRBJ2-1	TRBV5-4	ASSLELGREDRQF
TRBJ2-7	TRBV19	ASGQLGSYEQY
TRBJ1-4	TRBV6-5	ASRDRAATNEKLF
TRBJ1-5	TRBV28	ASRPTGWNQPQH
TRBJ2-7	TRBV18	ASSRGTEGVGQY
TRBJ2-1	TRBV4-3	ASSQGYPGLGPF
TRBJ1-1	TRBV5-1	ASSWTGSNTEAF
TRBJ2-2	TRBV29-1	SVASRLTGELF
TRBJ2-7	TRBV9	ASSFRLAGAGGPLHPTYEQY
TRBJ1-1	TRBV5-1	ASSWRNQNTEAF
TRBJ2-4	TRBV21-1	AKPGPKRVQREFVAKNIQY
TRBJ1-5	TRBV14	ASSRTGVQPQH
TRBJ1-4	TRBV7-9	ASSRAGTGQEKLF
TRBJ2-2	TRBV18	ASSPMRSGGITGELF
TRBJ2-3	TRBV29-1	SAMEGTGAVSDTQY
TRBJ2-3	TRBV4-2	ASSSGTGPTDTQY
TRBJ2-1	TRBV6-1	ASALGGSRGSEQF
TRBJ1-4	TRBV5-6	ASSSPGGEKLF
TRBJ1-3	TRBV9	ASSVGGKGPGNTIY
TRBJ1-1	TRBV6-5	ASSYQRGNTEAF
TRBJ2-2	TRBV5-1	ASNPGGRANTGELF
TRBJ1-3	TRBV2	ASSEEAGKSGNTIY
TRBJ2-7	TRBV19	ASSPGTAYSYEQY
TRBJ2-7	TRBV5-5	ASGRGGHEQY
TRBJ2-7	TRBV29-1	SVVYSYEQY
TRBJ2-3	TRBV27	ASNFGLAGPRDTQY
TRBJ2-1	TRBV18	ASSRASSFSYNEQF
TRBJ2-3	TRBV19	ASSIRVATDTQY
TRBJ1-4	TRBV27	ASSPTLTGVHEKLF
TRBJ2-7	TRBV18	ASSPGLANSYEQY
TRBJ2-7	TRBV7-2	ASSEGSGSGSYEQY
TRBJ1-1	TRBV18	ASSPPGTANTEAF
TRBJ2-4	TRBV7-2	ASSFSVAKNIQY
TRBJ2-5	TRBV28	ASSFSKRKETQY
TRBJ1-1	TRBV5-8	ASSSAPTGSRNTEAF